The sequence of this TCR beta chain was determined in a study of cytomegalovirus exposure and HLA in healthy donors. In the PCR, 60 Vbeta and 13 Jbeta primers were used. Produced via immunoSEQ multiplex PCR; TCRdb's table is partial and in-frame only. The sample has more than 90,000 clones, approximately 81% seen once; the top ten hold under 5.5%. In regard to this clone: Its target is not known.

Study-wide results and limits: HLA-A and HLA-B allele assignments for most subjects were reportedly predicted accurately using TCR beta sequences.

CDR3 length: 15 residues. V was pared by 4 bases and J by 6 bases, with 7 bases of the junction left unmatched. CDR1 and CDR2 from the germline V gene are MDHEN and SYDVKM. The specimen sequenced was PBMCs. The chain recombines TRBV28 with TRBJ2-7; TRBD2 agrees at 12 bases. This receptor was identified in a woman in her 70s in good health and CMV-seropositive. The CDR3 DNA sequence: TGTGCCAGCAGTTCACATGGGACTAGCGGGCTCGAGCAGTACTTC. It specifies CASSSHGTSGLEQYF.